This T cell receptor beta chain was recorded in a study of shared clonotypes between healthy human individuals. Study-wide background: The donor pool was made up of a couple of women and a few men aged 18 to 49.

V dropped 4 bases and J dropped 11 bases, with 21 bases sitting between them. Germline lookup yields CDR1 SGHDN and CDR2 FVKESK. The CDR3 spans 15 residues. Splitting of CD4+ cells produced CD45RA+ naive and CD45RA-negative memory subsets. With regard to this clone: Antigen unknown.

Whole-study results and caveats: Sharing across four donors was highest in naive CD4 (around 5%) and lowest in memory CD8 (around 0.4%).

Assay: immunoSEQ multiplex PCR; the TCRdb copy retains only in-frame clones and omits some. This sample has around 2,000,000 clones, with 85% to 95% found just once. This rearrangement joins TRBV14 to TRBJ2-1; D assignment may be TRBD1 or TRBD2 (5 bases each). The TCR was taken from a man aged 18 to 29 in good health. The sample was naive CD4+ T cells sorted from blood. Subset meaning: CD45RA+ positively selected. The CDR3 DNA is TGTGCCAGCAGCCGGGGTGGGACGACCACTGGGAAGCAGTTCTTC. It codes for CASSRGGTTTGKQFF.